One T cell receptor (beta chain) is described in this entry. Produced via immunoSEQ multiplex PCR; TCRdb's table is partial and in-frame only. The table has approximately 500,000 clones, 89% seen once. The data were taken from a study of blood T cell repertoires in COVID-19. Overall study: Samples taken during acute and convalescent COVID-19 were collected in the United States, Italy and Spain. In each case, the material was cDNA or gDNA derived from T cells, B-cell-depleted T cells, or PBMCs.

Sequencing was performed on peripheral blood. The clonotype comes from a man aged 18 to 35 with COVID-19, enrolled during active disease.

CDR3 residues: CASSPYPPRGNYGYTF. The CDR3 DNA follows: TGTGCCAGCAGCCCCTACCCCCCGCGGGGAAACTATGGCTACACCTTC. The gene calls are TRBV5-4 and TRBJ1-2; D remains ambiguous. V shed 4 bases and J shed 2 bases, with 18 bases lying between them. The CDR3 length is 16 residues. CDR1 and CDR2 from the germline V gene are SGHNT and YYREEE (reference sequence).